This T cell receptor beta chain emerged from a study of Graves' ophthalmopathy and Graves' hyperthyroidism (dated by TCRdb to between 2017 and 2018). The study in broad terms: Peripheral blood samples were taken at the time of initial diagnosis, before any treatment was given. In over five hyperthyroidism patients, T-cell repertoires of thyroid tissue and blood were compared. For independent validation, a separate cohort was made up of 18 to 20 hyperthyroidism patients plus 17 patients who later progressed from hyperthyroidism to ophthalmopathy. TCR beta repertoire signatures were used to distinguish Graves' ophthalmopathy from Graves' hyperthyroidism and to predict progression to ophthalmopathy. To explore V-J signatures distinguishing ophthalmopathy from hyperthyroidism, a discovery set of about a hundred patients (about 44 ophthalmopathy, about 57 stable hyperthyroidism) was enrolled. Following sample collection, hyperthyroidism patients were given methimazole at a starting dose of 30 mg daily, and ophthalmopathy patients were given high-dose intravenous methylprednisolone. In total, around 140 blood samples were TCR-sequenced: under 45 ophthalmopathy, approximately 75 hyperthyroidism and some 17 hyperthyroidism-to-ophthalmopathy patients. The approximately 90 discovery patients were randomly split 7:3 into training and test sets.

This clonotype occurred many times. It has no known antigen specificity. No qualities accompany the bases; no much larger clone lies one base away. CDR1 SGHVS and CDR2 FNYEAQ were looked up in the germline V gene. The CDR3 holds 14 amino acids from the cysteine to the phenylalanine. Just CDR3 DNA is preserved here, 42 bases in frame from base 1. V is reduced by 1 base and J by 5 bases, leaving a spacing of 9 bases between them. For repertoire sequencing, TCR beta CDR3 regions were amplified from RNA transcripts. HTBI primers and the Qiagen OneStep RT-PCR kit were used in a first-round RT-PCR, which was followed by a second-round multiplex PCR, size selection and purification. Sequencing of the libraries was carried out on an Illumina HiSeq2000 in paired-end mode with 100 bp reads. As for the original processing: SOAPnuke was used to process the reads, throwing out any read that had adapters, had uncalled bases, had a mean Phred below 15, or lacked an exact constant-primer or identifier match. High-quality paired reads were merged with COPE v1.2.5. Each unique nucleotide sequence was defined as a clonotype, and clonotypes were aligned to IMGT TRB V, D and J references with MiTCR v1.1. Only V-J combinations with frequency above 0.0001 were analysed, covering 98% to 99.2% of repertoires. For each V-J combination, a TCR clonal expansion and chaos score was defined as the ratio of F50 clonal expansion to chaos observed in the TCRdist matrix. Welch's t-statistics and random forest were used to narrow the features down to around 13 V-J combinations, which were then fed into a naive Bayes classifier. The Morisita-Horn index was used to measure how similar the thyroid and blood repertoires were. Using fastp trimming at Q25 and MiXCR clonotype assembly, TCRdb reanalyzed the public sequencing data and kept in-frame beta chains. CDR3 protein sequences are deduplicated, and each keeps its most common genes and DNA. TCRdb, rather than the study authors, made the V and J calls. The sample table records about 380,000 distinct CDR3 sequences; 15% of these occur just once. The ten most abundant clones make up around 7% of the sample.

Stable hyperthyroidism was defined as no progression to ophthalmopathy within 18 months of follow-up. Patients with hyperthyroidism were aged 18 to 65 years, had been newly diagnosed, and had a disease duration of less than 2 months. Patients with other autoimmune diseases, uncontrolled infections, pregnancy or lactation were excluded from the study. Diagnosis was based on clinical symptoms, serum thyroxine, TRAb, thyroid ultrasound and orbital computed tomography. PBMCs were isolated from 7.5 to 10 ml of fresh peripheral blood by Ficoll-Paque density gradient centrifugation. Total RNA was extracted using Trizol reagent, and RNA quality was checked on an Agilent 2100 Bioanalyzer. The paper as a whole reports these results and caveats: Sample size was not statistically predetermined, and group allocation was not concealed from the investigators. In cross-validation, the 13-signature model distinguished ophthalmopathy from stable hyperthyroidism with just over 85% sensitivity and almost 83% specificity, and in the test set the corresponding values were approximately 80% and 75%. Among expanded thyroid clonotypes with frequency above 0.001, most also showed up in blood, which suggests that blood repertoires may reflect the thyroid immune response. In validation, the model predicted ophthalmopathy progression with about 70% sensitivity and less than 80% specificity; around twelve predicted patients were CT-confirmed with GO in a median of approximately six months.

This sequence originates from a woman aged 18-29 years with stable Graves' hyperthyroidism. Donor details come from another sample of the same person, matched by shared clones. The rearrangement combines TRBV7-6 with TRBJ1-5; the D gene is perhaps TRBD1, from 5 matching bases. The sample was peripheral blood. The CDR3 amino acid sequence is: CASSLGSGHQPQHF. In nucleotide form, the sequence is TGTGCCAGCAGCTTAGGGTCAGGGCATCAGCCCCAGCATTTT. Extended through the reference TRBV7-6 and TRBJ1-5 proteins, this CDR3 yields the full variable domain: GAGVSQSPRYKVTKRGQDVALRCDPISGHVSLYWYRQALGQGPEFLTYFNYEAQQDKSGLPNDRFSAERPEGSISTLTIQRTEQRDSAMYRCASSLGSGHQPQHFGDGTRLSIL.